The subject of this entry is one T cell receptor beta chain. This CDR3 has 15 residues. Germline CDR1 is GTSNPN and CDR2 is SVGIG (reference sequence). V was clipped by 3 bases and J by 9 bases, with 18 bases between them. This entry belongs to a study of blood T cell repertoires in COVID-19. Study information: Italy, Spain and the United States were the sources of the convalescent and acute COVID-19 samples. T cells, B-cell-depleted T cells, or PBMCs supplied cDNA or gDNA.

In the original workflow: Cell counts per sample came from amplifying reference gene primers. TCRdb's table, derived via immunoSEQ multiplex PCR, lists solely in-frame clones and lacks some. D and trimming come from the DNA, and the V and J calls and clone size come from that table. There are 87,000 or so clones in the sample; roughly 84% occur only once, and about 5% lies in the top ten. This TCR derives from an elderly woman with acute or convalescent COVID-19. The sequenced sample was peripheral blood. The chain carries TRBV30 and TRBJ1-6; D is ambiguous. CDR3: CAWSASLVSGSPLHF. CDR3 coding DNA: TGTGCCTGGAGCGCAAGCCTGGTGAGCGGTTCACCCCTCCACTTT.